These T cell receptor beta chains were read from a single sample in a study of shared clonotypes between healthy human individuals. Method: immunoSEQ multiplex PCR; TCRdb's copy keeps in-frame clones and lacks some. The table has about 2.1 million clones, around 93% seen once. The sample consisted of naive CD8+ T cells from PBMCs. The receptor set was obtained from a man in his late teens or twenties in good health. Some clones in this sample may be carry-over from other donors' samples. The CDR3 runs from the conserved cysteine through the conserved F or W. A D gene is named only where the DNA matches it firmly. Size is stated for part of the rows, as once, few or many counts, or as a class when the clone is expanded.

J: TRBJ2-1
D: -
V: TRBV11-3
size: -
CDR3: CASSPPGTPYNEQFF
DNA: TGTGCCAGCAGCCCCCCCGGGACTCCTTACAATGAGCAGTTCTTC

J: TRBJ2-5
D: -
V: TRBV28
size: -
CDR3: CASSLWHAGGAETQYF
DNA: TGTGCCAGCAGTTTATGGCATGCTGGGGGGGCGGAGACCCAGTACTTC

J: TRBJ1-1
D: -
V: TRBV7-9
size: few
CDR3: CASSLAGTWDTEAFF
DNA: TGTGCCAGCAGCTTAGCCGGGACTTGGGACACTGAAGCTTTCTTT

J: TRBJ2-1
D: -
V: TRBV7-8
size: -
CDR3: CASSLSADEQFF
DNA: TGTGCCAGCAGCTTATCTGCCGATGAGCAGTTCTTC

J: TRBJ2-1
D: -
V: TRBV10-3
size: once
CDR3: CAISKAESYNEQFF
DNA: TGTGCCATCAGCAAAGCGGAGTCCTACAATGAGCAGTTCTTC

J: TRBJ2-7
D: -
V: TRBV11-1
size: -
CDR3: CASSTRISGSYEQYF
DNA: TGTGCCAGCAGCACCAGGATCTCGGGCTCCTACGAGCAGTACTTC

J: TRBJ2-7
D: TRBD2
V: TRBV7-9
size: -
CDR3: CASSPRRTSGAYEQYF
DNA: TGTGCCAGCAGCCCCCGGCGGACTAGCGGGGCCTACGAGCAGTACTTC

J: TRBJ1-2
D: -
V: TRBV12-5
size: -
CDR3: CASGLEGPLVGYTF
DNA: TGTGCTAGTGGTTTGGAGGGGCCCCTTGTTGGCTACACCTTC

J: TRBJ1-2
D: -
V: TRBV13
size: -
CDR3: CASSQVGNGYTF
DNA: TGCGCCAGCAGCCAAGTAGGTAATGGCTACACCTTC

J: TRBJ2-1
D: -
V: TRBV19
size: -
CDR3: CASSGEYNEQFF
DNA: TGTGCCAGTAGTGGCGAGTACAATGAGCAGTTCTTC

J: TRBJ2-7
D: TRBD1
V: TRBV28
size: -
CDR3: CASAPGQGAYEQYF
DNA: TGTGCCAGCGCACCGGGACAGGGGGCTTACGAGCAGTACTTC

J: TRBJ2-7
D: TRBD1
V: TRBV7-3
size: -
CDR3: CASSMGQQYEQYF
DNA: TGTGCCAGCAGCATGGGACAGCAATACGAGCAGTACTTC

J: TRBJ1-2
D: TRBD1
V: TRBV11-2
size: -
CDR3: CASSSQGGSFGYTF
DNA: TGTGCCAGCAGCTCCCAGGGGGGTTCCTTTGGCTACACCTTC